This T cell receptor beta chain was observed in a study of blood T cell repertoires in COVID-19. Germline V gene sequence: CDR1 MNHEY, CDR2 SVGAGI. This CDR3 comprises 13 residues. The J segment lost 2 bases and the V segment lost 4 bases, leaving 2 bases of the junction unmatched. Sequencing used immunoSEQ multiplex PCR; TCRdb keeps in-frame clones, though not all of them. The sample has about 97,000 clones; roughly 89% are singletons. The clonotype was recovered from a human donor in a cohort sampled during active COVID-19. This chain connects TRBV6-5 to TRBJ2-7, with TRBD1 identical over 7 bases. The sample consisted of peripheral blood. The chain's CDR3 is CASSSTGAYEQYF. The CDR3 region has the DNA TGTGCCAGCAGTTCTACAGGGGCCTACGAGCAGTACTTC.